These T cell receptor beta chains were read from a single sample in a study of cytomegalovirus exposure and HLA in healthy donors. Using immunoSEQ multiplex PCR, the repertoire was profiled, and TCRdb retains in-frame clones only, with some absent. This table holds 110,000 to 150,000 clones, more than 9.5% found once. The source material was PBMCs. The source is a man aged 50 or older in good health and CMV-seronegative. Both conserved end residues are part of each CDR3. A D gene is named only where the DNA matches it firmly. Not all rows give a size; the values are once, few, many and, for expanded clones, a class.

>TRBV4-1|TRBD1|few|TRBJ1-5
CASSQGQGWAQHF
TGCGCCAGCAGCCAAGGACAGGGGTGGGCCCAGCATTTT
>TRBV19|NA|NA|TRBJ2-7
CASRPTGEGEQYF
TGTGCCAGTAGACCGACAGGGGAGGGCGAGCAGTACTTC
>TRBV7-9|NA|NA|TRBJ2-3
CASSLAQAGDTQYF
TGTGCCAGCAGCTTAGCTCAAGCCGGAGATACGCAGTATTTT
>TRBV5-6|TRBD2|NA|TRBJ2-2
CASSLVLAGGLTGELFF
TGTGCCAGCAGCTTGGTCCTAGCGGGGGGGCTCACCGGGGAGCTGTTTTTT
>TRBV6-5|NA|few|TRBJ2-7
CASWGLISYEQYF
TGTGCCAGCTGGGGACTCATTTCCTACGAGCAGTACTTC
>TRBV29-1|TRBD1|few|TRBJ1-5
CSVEVTGESNQPQHF
TGCAGCGTTGAAGTTACAGGGGAGAGCAATCAGCCCCAGCATTTT
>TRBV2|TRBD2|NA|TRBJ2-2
CASNLAGVSTGELFF
TGTGCCAGCAACCTAGCGGGAGTTTCCACCGGGGAGCTGTTTTTT
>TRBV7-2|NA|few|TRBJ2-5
CASSRLGQKETQYF
TGTGCCAGCAGCCGCCTGGGACAAAAAGAGACCCAGTACTTC
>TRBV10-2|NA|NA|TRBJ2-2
CASSDVGHTGELFF
TGCGCCAGCAGTGACGTTGGCCACACCGGGGAGCTGTTTTTT
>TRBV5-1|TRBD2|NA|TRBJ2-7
CASSSRLGGRALYEQYF
TGCGCCAGCAGCTCGAGGTTGGGTGGGAGGGCCCTGTACGAGCAGTACTTC
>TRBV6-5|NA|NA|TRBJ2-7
CASSYTRGNYEQYF
TGTGCCAGCAGTTACACAAGGGGGAACTACGAGCAGTACTTC
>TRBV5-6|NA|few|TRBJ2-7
CASSPYGSREGYEQYF
TGTGCCAGCAGCCCTTACGGGTCCAGGGAAGGTTACGAGCAGTACTTC
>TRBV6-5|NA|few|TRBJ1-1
CASRPGGRRTEAFF
TGTGCCAGCAGACCGGGAGGGAGGCGAACTGAAGCTTTCTTT
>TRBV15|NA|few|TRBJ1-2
CATSRDEGNYGYTF
TGTGCCACCAGCAGAGACGAGGGTAACTATGGCTACACCTTC
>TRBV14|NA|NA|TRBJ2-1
CASSQNRAEGYNEQFF
TGTGCCAGCAGCCAGAACAGGGCAGAAGGCTACAATGAGCAGTTCTTC
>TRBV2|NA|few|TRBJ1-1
CASLPRENTEAFF
TGTGCCAGCCTGCCCAGGGAGAACACTGAAGCTTTCTTT
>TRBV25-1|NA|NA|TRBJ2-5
CASSESLEETQYF
TGTGCCAGCAGTGAAAGTCTGGAGGAGACCCAGTACTTC
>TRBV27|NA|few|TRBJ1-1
CASRTWGDNTEAFF
TGTGCCAGCAGGACATGGGGGGATAACACTGAAGCTTTCTTT
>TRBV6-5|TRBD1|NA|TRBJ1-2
CASSRMTGDAYGYTF
TGTGCCAGCAGTCGAATGACAGGGGACGCCTATGGCTACACCTTC
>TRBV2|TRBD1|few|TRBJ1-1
CASSARGWTEAFF
TGTGCCAGCAGTGCCAGGGGGTGGACTGAAGCTTTCTTT
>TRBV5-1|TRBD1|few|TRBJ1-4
CASSLSRGPEKLFF
TGCGCCAGCAGCTTGTCCAGGGGGCCTGAAAAACTGTTTTTT
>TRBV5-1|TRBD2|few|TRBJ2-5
CASSGAGGQETQYF
TGCGCCAGCAGTGGGGCGGGGGGCCAAGAGACCCAGTACTTC
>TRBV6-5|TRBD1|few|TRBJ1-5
CASSSTGAHSNQPQHF
TGTGCCAGCAGTTCGACAGGGGCTCATAGCAATCAGCCCCAGCATTTT
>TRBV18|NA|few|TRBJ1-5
CASSPLAGPSPQHF
TGTGCCAGCTCACCACTAGCAGGGCCCTCACCCCAGCATTTT
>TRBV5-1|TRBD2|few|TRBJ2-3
CASSPGLAGASTDTQYF
TGCGCCAGCAGCCCGGGACTAGCGGGAGCGAGCACAGATACGCAGTATTTT
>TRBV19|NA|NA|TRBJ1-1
CASSTRRGGKNTEAFF
TGTGCCAGTAGTACCCGGAGGGGGGGGAAGAACACTGAAGCTTTCTTT
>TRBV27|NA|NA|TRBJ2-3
CASSLYSGQDTQYF
TGTGCCAGCAGTCTCTATTCAGGACAGGATACGCAGTATTTT
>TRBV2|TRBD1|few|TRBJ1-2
CASSEEQGVDGYTF
TGTGCCAGCAGTGAAGAACAGGGGGTCGATGGCTACACCTTC
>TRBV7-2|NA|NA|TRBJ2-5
CASSLRTGRGETQYF
TGTGCCAGCAGCTTACGTACAGGGCGGGGGGAGACCCAGTACTTC
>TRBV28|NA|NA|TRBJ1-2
CASSPTLVSGYTF
TGTGCCAGCAGTCCAACCCTCGTTAGTGGCTACACCTTC
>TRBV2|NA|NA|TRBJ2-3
CASRLLKGVGDTQYF
TGTGCCAGCAGGCTCCTAAAGGGGGTGGGGGATACGCAGTATTTT
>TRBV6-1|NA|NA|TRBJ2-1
CASSEPSGQFF
TGTGCCAGCAGTGAACCTAGTGGGCAGTTCTTC
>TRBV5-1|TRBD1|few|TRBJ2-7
CASSWDRVDEQYF
TGCGCCAGCAGCTGGGACAGGGTCGACGAGCAGTACTTC
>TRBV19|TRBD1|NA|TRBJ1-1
CTTQAWTGGNTEAFF
TGTACCACGCAAGCTTGGACAGGGGGGAACACTGAAGCTTTCTTT
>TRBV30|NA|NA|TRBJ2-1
CAWTKQAGSYNEQFF
TGTGCCTGGACCAAGCAGGCGGGGTCCTACAATGAGCAGTTCTTC
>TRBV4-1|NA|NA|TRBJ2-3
CASSQDRPPPRDTQYF
TGCGCCAGCAGCCAAGATCGTCCGCCACCGAGGGATACGCAGTATTTT
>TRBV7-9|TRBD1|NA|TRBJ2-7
CASRGQVSSYEQYF
TGTGCCAGCAGGGGACAGGTGAGCTCCTACGAGCAGTACTTC
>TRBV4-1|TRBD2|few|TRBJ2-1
CASSQEGGSSYNEQFF
TGCGCCAGCAGCCAAGAGGGGGGGAGCTCCTACAATGAGCAGTTCTTC
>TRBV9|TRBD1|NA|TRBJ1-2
CASSGETGIYGYTF
TGTGCCAGCAGCGGGGAGACAGGGATCTATGGCTACACCTTC
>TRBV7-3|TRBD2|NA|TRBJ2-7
CASSQNPSGRAGQYF
TGTGCCAGCAGCCAAAACCCTAGCGGGAGGGCCGGGCAGTACTTC